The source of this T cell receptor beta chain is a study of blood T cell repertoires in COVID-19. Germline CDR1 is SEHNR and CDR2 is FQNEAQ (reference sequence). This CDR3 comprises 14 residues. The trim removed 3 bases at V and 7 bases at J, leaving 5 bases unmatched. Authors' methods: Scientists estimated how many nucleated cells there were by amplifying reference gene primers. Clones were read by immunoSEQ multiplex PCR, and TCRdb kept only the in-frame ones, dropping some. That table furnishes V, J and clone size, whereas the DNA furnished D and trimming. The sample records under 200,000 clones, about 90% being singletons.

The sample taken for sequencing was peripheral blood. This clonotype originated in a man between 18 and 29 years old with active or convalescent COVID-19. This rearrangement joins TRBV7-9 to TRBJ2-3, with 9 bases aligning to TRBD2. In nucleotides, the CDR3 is TGTGCCAGCAGCTTGCTAGCGGGATCATATACGCAGTATTTT. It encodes CASSLLAGSYTQYF.